This TCR beta chain stems from a study of blood T cell repertoires in COVID-19. Study-wide background: Sites across the United States, Italy and Spain contributed samples from acute and convalescent COVID-19. Sources were T cells, B-cell-depleted T cells, or PBMCs; the material itself was cDNA or gDNA.

In the authors' methods: Reference gene primer amplification yielded estimated nucleated cell counts. Method: immunoSEQ multiplex PCR; TCRdb's copy keeps in-frame clones and lacks some. V, J and clone size are taken as reported in that table, and D and trimming were inferred from the DNA itself. The repertoire holds about 83,000 clones, with more than 75% as singletons. Germline-derived CDR1 and CDR2 are LNHDA and SQIVND (reference sequence). The CDR3 length is 17 residues. The V end was cut by 6 bases, the J end by 4 bases, with 19 bases between. The sequencing input was peripheral blood. J is TRBJ2-6 and V is TRBV19; maybe TRBD1 (5 bases). This clonotype was sampled from a woman of 80 years or more with active or convalescent COVID-19. The CDR3 region has the DNA TGTGCCAGTAGCCTACAGGCTCTCGGACCAGGGGCCAACGTCCTGACTTTC. Protein: CASSLQALGPGANVLTF.